Listed here are 27 T cell receptor beta chains from one sample, sequenced in a study of T cell clones after liver transplantation. Repertoires were generated with immunoSEQ multiplex PCR, while TCRdb's copy carries only in-frame clones and drops some. The repertoire consists of approximately 51,000 clones, with 65% to 80% occurring once and the leading ten covering just under 10%. The sequencing used CD4+ T cells from blood, collected less than 70 months after liver transplant. The receptors originated from a human patient who received a liver transplant. Some of the T cells may derive from the graft donor.

This rearrangement joins TRBV11-2 to TRBJ2-2, with TRBD2 matching over 10 bases. Looked up from germline, CDR1 is SGHAT and CDR2 is FQNNGV. V dropped 2 bases and J dropped 6; count of bases not matched to a gene: 3. This CDR3 contains 15 residues. CDR3: CASSLSGGEAGELFF. The CDR3 DNA sequence: TGTGCCAGCAGCTTAAGCGGGGGGGAAGCCGGGGAGCTGTTTTTT.

The V and J genes are TRBV5-1 and TRBJ2-7, with 8 bases that match TRBD1. The CDR3 covers 15 residues. Germline V gene sequence: CDR1 SGHRS, CDR2 YFSETQ. Trimming took 2 bases from V and 1 from J; bases not matched to a gene: 5. Here the CDR3 reads CASSFRTGRSYEQYF. In nucleotides, the CDR3 is TGCGCCAGCAGCTTCCGGACAGGGCGGTCCTACGAGCAGTACTTC. Using reference TRBV5-1 and TRBJ2-7 for the parts outside the CDR3, the full variable domain is KAGVTQTPRYLIKTRGQQVTLSCSPISGHRSVSWYQQTPGQGLQFLFEYFSETQRNKGNFPGRFSGRQFSNSRSEMNVSTLELGDSALYLCASSFRTGRSYEQYFGPGTRLTVT.

The V gene is TRBV28, the J gene TRBJ2-3; a weak D match, TRBD1 (6 bases). The CDR3 loop spans 15 amino acids. V lost 6 bases and J 2 bases, leaving 15 bases between the germline ends. Germline CDR1 reads MDHEN; CDR2 reads SYDVKM. The CDR3: CASRRQALLTDTQYF. CDR3 bases: TGTGCCAGCAGACGACAGGCACTACTCACAGATACGCAGTATTTT. Filled out from reference TRBV28 and TRBJ2-3, the complete variable domain reads DVKVTQSSRYLVKRTGEKVFLECVQDMDHENMFWYRQDPGLGLRLIYFSYDVKMKEKGDIPEGYSVSREKKERFSLILESASTNQTSMYLCASRRQALLTDTQYFGPGTRLTVL.

The rearrangement links TRBV6-1 to TRBJ2-4, with D perhaps matching TRBD2 (6 bases). Germline CDR1 MNHNS, CDR2 SASEGT. The CDR3 length is 16 residues. The V and J ends lost 4 bases and 1 base respectively, with 14 bases between them. In nucleotides, the CDR3 is TGTGCCAGCAGTGCGGAGGGGTACTACGCCAAAAACATTCAGTACTTC. Its protein is CASSAEGYYAKNIQYF.

V gene TRBV18 combines with J gene TRBJ1-4; the match to TRBD1 covers 10 bases. This CDR3 region has 18 residues. Germline V lookup: CDR1 KGHSH, CDR2 LQKENI. V trimming: 3 bases; J trimming: 6 bases; junction bases outside the gene matches: 13. DNA of the CDR3: TGTGCCAGCTCACCCGGGACAGGGGTCGATTCTTACTATGAAAAACTGTTTTTT. Protein: CASSPGTGVDSYYEKLFF.

This chain links TRBV9 with TRBJ2-1; D possibly corresponds to TRBD2 (5 bases). The V end lost 0 bases, the J end lost 0 bases, and 13 bases lay between the germline ends. The CDR3 is 17 amino acids. The V gene's germline CDR1 is SGDLS and CDR2 YYNGEE. The CDR3 DNA sequence: TGTGCCAGCAGCGTAGGGGAGATTAACTTCTCCTACAATGAGCAGTTCTTC. Its protein product is CASSVGEINFSYNEQFF.

J is TRBJ1-2 and V is TRBV5-1; D unclear. The CDR3 is 12 residues long. Trimming removed 5 bases at V and 4 bases at J, with 9 bases between. CDR1 SGHRS and CDR2 YFSETQ come from the germline V gene. This CDR3 reads CASRLERYGYTF. CDR3 in DNA: TGCGCCAGCAGGCTGGAGCGCTATGGCTACACCTTC.

This clone was seen a few times. V and J are TRBV5-1 and TRBJ2-2; D might be TRBD1 (6 bases). Trimming stripped 3 bases from V and 5 bases from J, with 14 bases between. CDR3 size: 15 residues. Germline-derived CDR1 and CDR2 are SGHRS and YFSETQ. The CDR3 DNA follows: TGCGCCAGCAGCTCACAGGGTCTTAGTACCGGGGAGCTGTTTTTT. Its protein product is CASSSQGLSTGELFF.

The chain links TRBV28 to TRBJ1-4, with D possibly matching TRBD1 (5 bases). This CDR3 is built from 14 residues. From germline, CDR1 is MDHEN and CDR2 SYDVKM. Trimming removed 1 base at V and 4 bases at J, with 7 bases between. CDR3 sequence reads: CASSLSGGNEKLFF. The CDR3 coding sequence is TGTGCCAGCAGTTTATCCGGGGGTAATGAAAAACTGTTTTTT.

The chain recombines TRBV7-8 with TRBJ1-2; TRBD1 agrees at 7 bases. J was trimmed by 2 bases and V by 2 bases; bases with no gene match: 5. Germline assignment: CDR1 SGHVS and CDR2 FQNEAQ. This CDR3 is 15 amino acids long. CDR3 bases: TGTGCCAGCAGCTTAACAGGACAGGCCAACTATGGCTACACCTTC. Protein: CASSLTGQANYGYTF.

V gene TRBV6-1 combines with J gene TRBJ1-4, with D unclear. Germline lookup yields CDR1 MNHNS and CDR2 SASEGT. The length of the CDR3 is 15 residues. Trimming took off 2 bases at V and 4 bases at J, with 11 bases between the two ends. CDR3 sequence reads: CASSEHSAGNEKLFF. The CDR3 bases are TGTGCCAGCAGTGAACACAGCGCGGGTAATGAAAAACTGTTTTTT.

This rearrangement joins TRBV5-1 to TRBJ2-2; D gene ambiguous. CDR1 is SGHRS, CDR2 YFSETQ, per germline. The CDR3 is made up of 14 amino acids. V gave up 4 bases and J gave up 6 bases, with 13 bases separating them. In nucleotides, the CDR3 is TGCGCCAGCAGCGAGGCCACATCGGCCGGGGAGCTGTTTTTT. The encoded protein is CASSEATSAGELFF.

The J gene is TRBJ2-7, the V gene TRBV27; TRBD2 matches at 8 bases. CDR3 length equals 15 residues. CDR1 is MNHEY, CDR2 SMNVEV, per germline (reference sequence). V lost 4 bases to trimming and J lost 0 bases; unmatched junction nucleotides: 5. The CDR3 is CASSSHSGASYEQYF. The DNA of the CDR3 is TGTGCCAGCAGTTCGCATAGCGGGGCCTCCTACGAGCAGTACTTC.

This clone was counted a few times. The chain is built from TRBV7-8 and TRBJ2-2, with D perhaps given as TRBD1 or TRBD2 (5 bases each). From germline, CDR1 is SGHVS and CDR2 FQNEAQ. V was clipped by 1 base and J by 5 bases, with 5 bases between them. This CDR3 contains 13 residues. The CDR3 DNA reads as TGTGCCAGCAGCTTAGGGGGGACCGGGGAGCTGTTTTTT. It encodes CASSLGGTGELFF.

CDR3 DNA sequence: TGTGCCAGCAGCCAGGATGCTAGCGGGGGGGCCGGTCGCACAGATACGCAGTATTTT. It codes for CASSQDASGGAGRTDTQYF. The J gene is TRBJ2-3, the V gene TRBV4-2, with 12 bases matching TRBD2. V dropped 3 bases and J dropped 1; count of bases not matched to a gene: 11. CDR3 length equals 19 residues. The germline CDR1 and CDR2 sequences are LGHNA and YNFKEQ.

This clone was seen just once. V and J are TRBV7-2 and TRBJ1-5, with 10 positions matching TRBD1. The CDR3 extends over 14 amino acids. Per germline, CDR1 SGHTA and CDR2 FQGNSA. This chain's CDR3 is CSTGQGGFGQPQHF. CDR3 in DNA: TGTTCAACCGGACAGGGGGGGTTCGGTCAGCCCCAGCATTTT.

This sequence joins TRBV6-1 and TRBJ2-7, with 7 bases identical to TRBD2. Losses at the gene ends were 6 bases for V and 0 bases for J; bases not matched to a gene: 8. The CDR3 length is 15 residues. Germline V gives CDR1 MNHNS, CDR2 SASEGT. The CDR3 region is CASSPRAGVSYEQYF. As DNA, the CDR3 is TGTGCCAGCAGCCCCCGGGCGGGAGTCTCCTACGAGCAGTACTTC.

The CDR3 DNA is TGTGCCAGCAGTTTTAGCGGGGGGATCACAGATACGCAGTATTTT. Its translation is CASSFSGGITDTQYF. The chain is built from TRBV6-1 and TRBJ2-3; TRBD2 matches 10 bases. J lost 2 bases, V lost 5 bases, and 4 bases had no gene match. The CDR3 spans 15 residues. CDR1 is MNHNS and CDR2 is SASEGT in the germline V gene.

The genes are TRBV4-1 and TRBJ1-1; 7 bases are a match to TRBD1. Germline V gives CDR1 MGHRA, CDR2 YSYEKL. The trim removed 0 bases at V and 6 bases at J, leaving 7 bases unmatched. There are 15 residues in the CDR3. The CDR3 protein is CASSQDSGQTSEAFF. The CDR3 bases are TGCGCCAGCAGCCAAGATTCGGGACAGACCTCTGAAGCTTTCTTT.

Only a few counts were recorded for this clone. The chain joins TRBV29-1 to TRBJ2-7; TRBD1 is a possible D gene (5 bases). This CDR3 region has 12 residues. V gave up 7 bases and J gave up 3 bases, with 13 bases separating them. Per germline, CDR1 SQVTM and CDR2 ANQGSEA. The chain's CDR3 is CSARGTIYEQYF. The CDR3 nucleotides read TGCAGCGCTAGGGGCACTATCTACGAGCAGTACTTC.

This clone was seen a single time. This chain connects TRBV7-2 to TRBJ1-5; D is undetermined. This CDR3 is 15 amino acids long. Germline-derived CDR1 and CDR2 are SGHTA and FQGNSA. The V end lost 5 bases, the J end lost 7 bases, and 18 bases lay between the germline ends. For the CDR3, the DNA is TGTGCCAGCAGCCCGGTCGGGGAAAAGAGCCAGCCCCAGCATTTT. The encoded protein is CASSPVGEKSQPQHF.

The rearrangement joins TRBV7-9 to TRBJ1-5; D ambiguous. CDR1 is SEHNR and CDR2 is FQNEAQ in the germline V gene (reference sequence). The CDR3 runs to 14 residues. V dropped 1 base and J dropped 5 bases, with 9 bases sitting between them. The CDR3 loop reads CASSLEGADQPQHF. The CDR3, as DNA: TGTGCCAGCAGCTTAGAAGGAGCCGATCAGCCCCAGCATTTT. Filled out from reference TRBV7-9 and TRBJ1-5, the complete variable domain reads DTGVSQNPRHKITKRGQNVTFRCDPISEHNRLYWYRQTLGQGPEFLTYFQNEAQLEKSRLLSDRFSAERPKGSFSTLEIQRTEQGDSAMYLCASSLEGADQPQHFGDGTRLSIL.

This clone is judged medium-sized. The genes are TRBV7-9 and TRBJ1-5; D call uncertain. Trimming took off 5 bases at V and 1 base at J, with 6 bases between the two ends. In germline, CDR1 is SEHNR, CDR2 FQNEAQ (reference sequence). The length of the CDR3 is 13 residues. The CDR3 region has the DNA TGTGCCAGCAGCATAGACAGCAATCAGCCCCAGCATTTT. Translation gives CASSIDSNQPQHF.

The V gene is TRBV5-1, the J gene TRBJ2-6; D uncertain. Germline-derived CDR1 and CDR2 are SGHRS and YFSETQ. CDR3 length: 17 residues. Trimming pared 4 bases from V and 0 bases from J, leaving 14 bases between. The CDR3 DNA follows: TGCGCCAGCAGCATTGGACCCCGAACCTCTGGGGCCAACGTCCTGACTTTC. Its translation: CASSIGPRTSGANVLTF.

This clone is a singleton in its sample. The chain uses TRBV7-9 and TRBJ1-1; perhaps TRBD1 as D (5 bases). The ends were cut back, 2 bases at V and 0 bases at J, with 16 bases in the middle. The CDR3 length is 17 residues. Looked up from germline, CDR1 is SEHNR and CDR2 is FQNEAQ (reference sequence). CDR3 coding DNA: TGTGCCAGCAGCTTATCTGGCGGGGGAACACTGAACACTGAAGCTTTCTTT. It translates to CASSLSGGGTLNTEAFF.

Only a few counts were recorded for this clone. The V and J genes are TRBV10-3 and TRBJ2-1; tentatively, D is TRBD1 or TRBD2 (6 bases each). V was shortened by 5 bases and J by 5 bases, with 19 bases between the two germline ends. CDR3 size: 16 residues. Germline-derived CDR1 and CDR2 are ENHRY and SYGVKD. CDR3 in DNA: TGTGCCATCAGTCGGGACAATCAGAGGAGGGACAATGAGCAGTTCTTC. Translation: CAISRDNQRRDNEQFF.

The V gene is TRBV19, the J gene TRBJ2-5, with 7 positions matching TRBD2. The CDR3 has 13 amino acids. V gave up 6 bases and J gave up 1 base; unmatched junction bases: 2. Germline-derived CDR1 and CDR2 are LNHDA and SQIVND (reference sequence). Written as DNA, the CDR3 is TGTGCCAGTAGGGCTAGCGGCCAAGAGACCCAGTACTTC. It codes for CASRASGQETQYF.